The present entry profiles one T cell receptor beta chain with its context. Its target is not known. The entry originates in a study of memory CD4+ T cells and cytomegalovirus serostatus. For the study at large: Healthy Belgian adult donors included about nine CMV-positive and approximately 25 CMV-negative people.

General study points: About 40% of the roughly 160 known CMV-associated TCRbeta sequences appeared in CD4+ memory.

Only in-frame clones appear in the TCRdb table, and some are missing; sequencing was by immunoSEQ multiplex PCR. The table includes about 56,000 clones, 82% detected once. The sort gate was single viable CD3+CD4+CD8-CD45RO+ cells for memory CD4+ T cells. CD4+ T cells were isolated by positive magnetic selection. Germline loops: CDR1 ENHRY, CDR2 SYGVKD. The CDR3 covers 12 residues. V lost 10 bases and J lost 5; bases outside the gene matches: 6. This clonotype was sampled from an adult in good health and CMV-seronegative. Sequenced sample: memory CD4+ T cells from blood. The rearrangement joins TRBV10-3 to TRBJ2-5; 8 bases match TRBD1. The CDR3 DNA is TGTGCCACCACAGGGGGAGGTGAGACCCAGTACTTC. Amino acids: CATTGGGETQYF.